The source of this TCR beta chain is a study of lymphopenia after photon versus proton radiotherapy. As regards this clone: Its target is unknown.

This table comes from immunoSEQ multiplex PCR, and its TCRdb copy is limited to in-frame clones, with some not included. Counted here are tens of thousands of clones, 92% occurring once; the ten biggest clones make up roughly 18%. Study results and limitations: Oligoclonal CD8+ Temra expansion after nadir drove photon patients' diversity drop. Post-nadir TCR diversity decline inversely tracked overall survival among those who died.

The CDR3 extends over 15 amino acids. Trimming cost V 6 bases and J 5 bases; bases outside gene matches: 8. The germline gives CDR1 WSHSY, CDR2 SAAADI. This clonotype was obtained from a woman in her forties with cholangiocarcinoma. The sequencing used peripheral blood, collected from a patient treated with photon-based radiotherapy. This chain uses TRBV10-2 with TRBJ2-1, with 9 positions matching TRBD2. The CDR3 sequence is CASRLSGGRDNEQFF. The CDR3 DNA follows: TGCGCCAGCAGACTGAGCGGGGGGCGGGACAATGAGCAGTTCTTC.